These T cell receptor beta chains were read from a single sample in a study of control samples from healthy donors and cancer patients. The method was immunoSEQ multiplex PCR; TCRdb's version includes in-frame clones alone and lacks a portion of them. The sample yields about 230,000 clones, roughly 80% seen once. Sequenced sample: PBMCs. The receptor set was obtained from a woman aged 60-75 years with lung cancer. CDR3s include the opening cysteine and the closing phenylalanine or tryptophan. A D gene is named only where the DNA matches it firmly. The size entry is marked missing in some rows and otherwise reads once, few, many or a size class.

DNA: TGTGCCACCAGCAGAGACGGGATTCGCACAGATACGCAGTATTTT; CDR3: CATSRDGIRTDTQYF; J: TRBJ2-3; D: .; size: .; V: TRBV15
DNA: TGTGCCAGCAGCCCTGACAGGGGCAGGGCAGATACGCAGTATTTT; CDR3: CASSPDRGRADTQYF; J: TRBJ2-3; D: TRBD1; size: .; V: TRBV2
DNA: TGTGCCAGCAGCCAAGATCACGGACGCTTACGCCTTAATGAAAAACTGTTTTTT; CDR3: CASSQDHGRLRLNEKLFF; J: TRBJ1-4; D: .; size: .; V: TRBV14
DNA: TGTGCCAGCGGGACTAGCGGATACTACGAGCAGTACTTC; CDR3: CASGTSGYYEQYF; J: TRBJ2-7; D: TRBD2; size: .; V: TRBV6-5
DNA: TGTGCCAGCAGCTCTCTAGCGGGTCTCTACAATGAGCAGTTCTTC; CDR3: CASSSLAGLYNEQFF; J: TRBJ2-1; D: TRBD2; size: .; V: TRBV7-6
DNA: TGTGCCAGCAGTGGGCCGGGACAGGGTTACTACGAGCAGTACTTC; CDR3: CASSGPGQGYYEQYF; J: TRBJ2-7; D: TRBD1; size: .; V: TRBV25-1
DNA: TGTGCCAGCAGCCAAGATTGGGGGGCAAAGGAGACCCAGTACTTC; CDR3: CASSQDWGAKETQYF; J: TRBJ2-5; D: .; size: .; V: TRBV4-2
DNA: TGTGCCAGTAGGGAGACAGGTCACAATCAGCCCCAGCATTTT; CDR3: CASRETGHNQPQHF; J: TRBJ1-5; D: .; size: .; V: TRBV19
DNA: TGTGCCAGTAGTATTTATGGGGGCTCGAACACTGAAGCTTTCTTT; CDR3: CASSIYGGSNTEAFF; J: TRBJ1-1; D: .; size: .; V: TRBV19
DNA: TGTGCCAGCAGCTTACTACAGGGAGACTACAATGAGCAGTTCTTC; CDR3: CASSLLQGDYNEQFF; J: TRBJ2-1; D: .; size: .; V: TRBV7-3
DNA: TGTGCCAGCAGCTTGGGGGGAATCCAAGAGACCCAGTACTTC; CDR3: CASSLGGIQETQYF; J: TRBJ2-5; D: .; size: .; V: TRBV7-9
DNA: TGTGCCAGCAGTTTAGGGGCTGGGGCCAACGTCCTGACTTTC; CDR3: CASSLGAGANVLTF; J: TRBJ2-6; D: .; size: .; V: TRBV27
DNA: TGCGCCAGCAGCCGCCTAGCGCTCTCCTACAATGAGCAGTTCTTC; CDR3: CASSRLALSYNEQFF; J: TRBJ2-1; D: .; size: .; V: TRBV4-1
DNA: TGTGCCAGCAGCGTAGCTGATCGCGGGATGGTTCGAAATGAGCAGTTCTTC; CDR3: CASSVADRGMVRNEQFF; J: TRBJ2-1; D: .; size: .; V: TRBV9
DNA: TGTGCCAGCAGCTTAGGTAACAGAATGAACACTGAAGCTTTCTTT; CDR3: CASSLGNRMNTEAFF; J: TRBJ1-1; D: .; size: .; V: TRBV7-2
DNA: TGTGCCTGGAGTGTTCTAGCGGGAGTCGAGCAGTACTTC; CDR3: CAWSVLAGVEQYF; J: TRBJ2-7; D: TRBD2; size: once; V: TRBV30
DNA: TGTGCCAGCAGCTCGCTCAGGGGGTCTAATGAAAAACTGTTTTTT; CDR3: CASSSLRGSNEKLFF; J: TRBJ1-4; D: TRBD1; size: .; V: TRBV11-2
DNA: TGTGCCAGCAGTTTAGGGACAGGGGTGTACGGTGAAGCTTTCTTT; CDR3: CASSLGTGVYGEAFF; J: TRBJ1-1; D: TRBD1; size: .; V: TRBV6-5